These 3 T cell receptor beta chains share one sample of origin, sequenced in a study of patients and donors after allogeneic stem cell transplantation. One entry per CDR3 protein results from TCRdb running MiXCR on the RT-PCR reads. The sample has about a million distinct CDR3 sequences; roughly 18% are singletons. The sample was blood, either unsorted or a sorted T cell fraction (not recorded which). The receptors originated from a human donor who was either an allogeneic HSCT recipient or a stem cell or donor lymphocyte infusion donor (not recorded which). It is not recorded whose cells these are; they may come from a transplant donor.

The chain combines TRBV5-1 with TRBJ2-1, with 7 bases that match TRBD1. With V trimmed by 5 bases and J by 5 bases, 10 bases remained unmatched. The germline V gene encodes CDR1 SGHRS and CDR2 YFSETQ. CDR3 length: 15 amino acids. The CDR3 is CASREDRRANNEQFF. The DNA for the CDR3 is TGCGCCAGCAGGGAGGACAGGCGGGCGAACAATGAGCAGTTCTTC.

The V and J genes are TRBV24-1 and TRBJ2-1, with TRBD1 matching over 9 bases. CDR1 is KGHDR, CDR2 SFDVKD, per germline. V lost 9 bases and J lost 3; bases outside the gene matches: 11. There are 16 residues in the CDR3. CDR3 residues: CATQSRQTGGYNEQFF. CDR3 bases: TGTGCCACCCAATCCCGTCAGACAGGGGGCTACAATGAGCAGTTCTTC.

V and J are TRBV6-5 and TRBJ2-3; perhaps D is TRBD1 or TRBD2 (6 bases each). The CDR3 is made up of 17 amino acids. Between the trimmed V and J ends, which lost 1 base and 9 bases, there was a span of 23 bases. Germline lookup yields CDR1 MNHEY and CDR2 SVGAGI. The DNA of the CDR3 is TGTGCCAGCAGTTACTGGGAAGGGGGGATCGGGTCCCAAACGCAGTATTTT. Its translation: CASSYWEGGIGSQTQYF.